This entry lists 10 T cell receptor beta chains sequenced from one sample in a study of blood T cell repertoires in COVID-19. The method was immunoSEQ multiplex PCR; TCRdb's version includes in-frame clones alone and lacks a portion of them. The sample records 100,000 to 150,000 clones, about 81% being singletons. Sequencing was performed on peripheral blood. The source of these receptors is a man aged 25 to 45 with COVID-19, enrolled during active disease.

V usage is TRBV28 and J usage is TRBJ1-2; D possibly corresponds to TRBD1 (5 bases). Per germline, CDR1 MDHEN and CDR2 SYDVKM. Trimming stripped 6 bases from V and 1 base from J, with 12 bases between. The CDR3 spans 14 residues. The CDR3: CASRKWGINYGYTF. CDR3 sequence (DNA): TGTGCCAGCAGAAAGTGGGGCATTAACTATGGCTACACCTTC.

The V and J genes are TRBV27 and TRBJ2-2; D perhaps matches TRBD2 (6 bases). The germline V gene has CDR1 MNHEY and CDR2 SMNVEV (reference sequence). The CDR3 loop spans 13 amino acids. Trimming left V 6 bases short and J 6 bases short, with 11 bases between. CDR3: CASSPWGAGELFF. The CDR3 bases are TGTGCCAGCAGCCCCTGGGGGGCCGGGGAGCTGTTTTTT.

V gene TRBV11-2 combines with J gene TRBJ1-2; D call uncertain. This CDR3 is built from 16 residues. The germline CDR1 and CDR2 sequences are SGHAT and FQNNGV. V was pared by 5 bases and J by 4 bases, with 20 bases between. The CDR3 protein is CASSPDGVNMFYGYTF. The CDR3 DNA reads TGTGCCAGCAGCCCGGACGGGGTGAATATGTTCTATGGCTACACCTTC.

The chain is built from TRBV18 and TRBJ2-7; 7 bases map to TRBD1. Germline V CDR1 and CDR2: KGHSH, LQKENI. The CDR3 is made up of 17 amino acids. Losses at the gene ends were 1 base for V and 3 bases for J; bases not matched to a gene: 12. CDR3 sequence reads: CASSPLPGGKDFYEQYF. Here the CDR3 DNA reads TGTGCCAGCTCACCACTTCCAGGGGGTAAGGATTTCTACGAGCAGTACTTC.

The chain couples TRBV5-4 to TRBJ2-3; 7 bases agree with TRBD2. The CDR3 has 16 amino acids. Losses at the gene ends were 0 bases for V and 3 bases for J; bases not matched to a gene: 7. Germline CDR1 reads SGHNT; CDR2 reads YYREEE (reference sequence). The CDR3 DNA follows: TGTGCCAGCAGCTTGGCAGTGGCGGGAGAAACAGATACGCAGTATTTT. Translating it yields CASSLAVAGETDTQYF.

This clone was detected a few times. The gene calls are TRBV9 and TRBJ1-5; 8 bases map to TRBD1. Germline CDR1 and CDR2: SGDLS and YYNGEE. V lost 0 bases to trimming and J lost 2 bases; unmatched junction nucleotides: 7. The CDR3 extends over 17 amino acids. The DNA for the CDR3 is TGTGCCAGCAGCGTAGGGCCCGGGACAGGTGGCAATCAGCCCCAGCATTTT. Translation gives CASSVGPGTGGNQPQHF.

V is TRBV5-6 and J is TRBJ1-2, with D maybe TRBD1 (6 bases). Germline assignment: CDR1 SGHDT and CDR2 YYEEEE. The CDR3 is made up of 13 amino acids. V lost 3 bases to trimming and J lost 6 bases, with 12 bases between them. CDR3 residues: CASSSDRLHGYTF. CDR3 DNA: TGTGCCAGCAGCTCAGACAGGCTCCATGGCTACACCTTC. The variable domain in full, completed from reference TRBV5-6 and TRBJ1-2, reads DAGVTQSPTHLIKTRGQQVTLRCSPKSGHDTVSWYQQALGQGPQFIFQYYEEEERQRGNFPDRFSGHQFPNYSSELNVNALLLGDSALYLCASSSDRLHGYTFGSGTRLTVV.

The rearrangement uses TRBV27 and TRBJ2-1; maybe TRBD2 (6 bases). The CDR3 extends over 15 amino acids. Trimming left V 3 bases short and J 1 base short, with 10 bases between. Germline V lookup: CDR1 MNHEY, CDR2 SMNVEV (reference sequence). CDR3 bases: TGTGCCAGCAGTTTCCGGGACTGGTCCTACAATGAGCAGTTCTTC. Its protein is CASSFRDWSYNEQFF.

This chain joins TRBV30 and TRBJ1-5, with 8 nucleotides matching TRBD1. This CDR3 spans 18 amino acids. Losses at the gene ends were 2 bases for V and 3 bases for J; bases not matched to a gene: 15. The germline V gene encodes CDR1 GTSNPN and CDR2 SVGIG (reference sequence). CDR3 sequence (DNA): TGTGCCTGGAGTCCCTCAGGGGGCACAGAGCCCTTCAATCAGCCCCAGCATTTT. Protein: CAWSPSGGTEPFNQPQHF.

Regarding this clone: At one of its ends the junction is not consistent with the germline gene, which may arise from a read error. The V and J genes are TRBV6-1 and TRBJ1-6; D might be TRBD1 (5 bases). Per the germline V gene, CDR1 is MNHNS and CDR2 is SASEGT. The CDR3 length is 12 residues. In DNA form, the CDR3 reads TGTGCCAGCAGTGAGGGAGCAGGGAGGGAGTACTTT. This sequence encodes CASSEGAGREYF.